This T cell receptor (beta chain) stems from a study of T cell responses to AZD1222 COVID-19 vaccine. Study-level results: Repertoires were obtained only post-peak T cell response.

The CDR3 covers 15 residues. From germline, CDR1 is MDHEN and CDR2 SYDVKM. V shed 3 bases and J shed 4 bases, with 16 bases lying between them. The data were produced by immunoSEQ multiplex PCR, yet TCRdb's version contains in-frame clones alone and is incomplete. The sample carries some 150,000 clones, more than 85% recorded once. Notes on this clone: No antigen is known for it.

This sequence was found in an adult who received the AZD1222 COVID-19 vaccine. This material consisted of peripheral blood, taken 28 days after the second AZD1222 dose. J is TRBJ2-7 and V is TRBV28, with D perhaps matching TRBD2 (6 bases). The CDR3 sequence: CASSFYQEGLYEQYF. The CDR3 nucleotides read TGTGCCAGCAGTTTTTATCAGGAGGGTCTATACGAGCAGTACTTC.